The 5 T cell receptor beta chains in this list originate from one sample, sequenced in a study of cytomegalovirus exposure and HLA in healthy donors. 60 Vbeta and 13 Jbeta primers were used in PCR. Clones were read by immunoSEQ multiplex PCR, and TCRdb kept only the in-frame ones, dropping some. The table lists approximately 190,000 clones, around 87% of them singletons, with over 1% in the top ten. Sequencing was done on a sample of PBMCs. Receptor source: a man aged 25 to 40 in good health and CMV-seronegative.

This sequence joins TRBV7-2 and TRBJ2-3, with 11 nucleotides matching TRBD2. This CDR3 contains 18 residues. The germline V gene has CDR1 SGHTA and CDR2 FQGNSA. The V and J ends lost 5 bases and 2 bases, in that order; junction bases with no gene match: 12. CDR3 DNA: TGTGCCAGCAGCGGCTCTAGCGGGAGGCCCACCGCCACAGATACGCAGTATTTT. This translates into CASSGSSGRPTATDTQYF.

This chain links TRBV4-2 with TRBJ2-1; 8 bases map to TRBD2. Per the germline V gene, CDR1 is LGHNA and CDR2 is YNFKEQ. J gave up 1 base and V 4 bases, and 6 bases lay outside the gene matches. This CDR3 has 16 residues. The CDR3 spells CASSPQAGDSYNEQFF. The CDR3 coding sequence is TGTGCCAGCAGCCCCCAAGCGGGAGATTCCTACAATGAGCAGTTCTTC.

The chain employs TRBV5-1 and TRBJ2-6; no reliable D call. V lost 1 base and J 0 bases, leaving 5 bases between the germline ends. CDR1 is SGHRS, CDR2 YFSETQ, per germline. This CDR3 contains 15 residues. The CDR3 nucleotides are TGCGCCAGCAGCTTGTTGAGCTCTGGGGCCAACGTCCTGACTTTC. It translates to CASSLLSSGANVLTF.

Remarks on this clone: This sample also contains other DNA sequences that code for the same CDR3. This chain connects TRBV2 to TRBJ2-3; the D gene is possibly TRBD2 (6 bases). The CDR3 is made up of 14 amino acids. Looked up from germline, CDR1 is SNHLY and CDR2 is FYNNEI. V shed 6 bases and J shed 8 bases, with 18 bases lying between them. The CDR3 nucleotides are TGTGCCAGCAGCGAACGGTGGGACTCCCTTACGCAGTATTTT. It translates to CASSERWDSLTQYF.

The chain has TRBV2 and TRBJ2-6; 7 bases map to TRBD1. V lost 5 bases and J lost 0; bases outside the gene matches: 7. The CDR3 has 17 residues. The germline V gene has CDR1 SNHLY and CDR2 FYNNEI. The CDR3 nucleotides are TGTGCCAGCAGTAGGGACAGTAGCCACTCTGGGGCCAACGTCCTGACTTTC. As protein: CASSRDSSHSGANVLTF. Full variable domain (remainder filled in from reference TRBV2 and TRBJ2-6): EPEVTQTPSHQVTQMGQEVILRCVPISNHLYFYWYRQILGQKVEFLVSFYNNEISEKSEIFDDQFSVERPDGSNFTLKIRSTKLEDSAMYFCASSRDSSHSGANVLTFGAGSRLTVL.